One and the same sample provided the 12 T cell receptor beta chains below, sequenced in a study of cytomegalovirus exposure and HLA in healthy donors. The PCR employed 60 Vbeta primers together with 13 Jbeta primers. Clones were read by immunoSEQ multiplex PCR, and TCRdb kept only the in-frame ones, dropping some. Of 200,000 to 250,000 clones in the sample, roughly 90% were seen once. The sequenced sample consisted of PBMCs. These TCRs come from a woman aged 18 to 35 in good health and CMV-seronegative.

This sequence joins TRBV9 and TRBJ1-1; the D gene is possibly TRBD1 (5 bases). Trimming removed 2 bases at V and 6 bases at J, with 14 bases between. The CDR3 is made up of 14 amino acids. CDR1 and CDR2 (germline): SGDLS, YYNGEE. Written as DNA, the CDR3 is TGTGCCAGCAGCGTGGGGGGTGATGGCTCTGAAGCTTTCTTT. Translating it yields CASSVGGDGSEAFF.

For the CDR3, the DNA is TGTGCCAGCTCACCACTATCGGGGGAGAGCTCCTACGAGCAGTACTTC. It yields the protein CASSPLSGESSYEQYF. The chain combines TRBV18 with TRBJ2-7, with D tentatively TRBD2 (6 bases). The CDR3 loop spans 16 amino acids. Per the germline V gene, CDR1 is KGHSH and CDR2 is LQKENI. Trimming removed 1 base at V and 0 bases at J, with 13 bases between.

The CDR3 here is CAISETAGVKDAGELFF. The DNA of the CDR3 is TGTGCCATCAGTGAGACAGCGGGAGTGAAAGATGCCGGGGAGCTGTTTTTT. The rearrangement uses TRBV10-3 and TRBJ2-2; 8 bases match TRBD2. CDR3 length: 17 amino acids. After removal of 2 bases from V and 6 bases from J, the junction contained 11 bases not matched to a gene. Looked up from germline, CDR1 is ENHRY and CDR2 is SYGVKD.

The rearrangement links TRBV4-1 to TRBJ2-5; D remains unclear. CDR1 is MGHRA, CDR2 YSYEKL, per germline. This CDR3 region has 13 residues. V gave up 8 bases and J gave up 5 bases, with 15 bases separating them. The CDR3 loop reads CASARAGSETQYF. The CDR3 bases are TGCGCCAGCGCCCGCGCAGGATCGGAGACCCAGTACTTC.

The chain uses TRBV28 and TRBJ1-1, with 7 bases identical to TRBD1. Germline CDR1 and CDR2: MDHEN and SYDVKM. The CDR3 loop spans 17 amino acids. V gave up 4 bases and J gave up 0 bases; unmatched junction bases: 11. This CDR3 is CASSSRPPTGLNTEAFF. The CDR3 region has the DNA TGTGCCAGCAGTTCGCGCCCCCCGACAGGGCTGAACACTGAAGCTTTCTTT. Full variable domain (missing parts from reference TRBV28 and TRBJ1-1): DVKVTQSSRYLVKRTGEKVFLECVQDMDHENMFWYRQDPGLGLRLIYFSYDVKMKEKGDIPEGYSVSREKKERFSLILESASTNQTSMYLCASSSRPPTGLNTEAFFGQGTRLTVV.

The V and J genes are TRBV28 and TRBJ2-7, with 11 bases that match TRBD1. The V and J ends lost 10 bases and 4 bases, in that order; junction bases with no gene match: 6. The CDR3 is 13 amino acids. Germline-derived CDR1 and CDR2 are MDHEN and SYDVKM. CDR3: CATRTGGGYEQYF. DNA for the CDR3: TGTGCCACGCGGACAGGGGGCGGTTACGAGCAGTACTTC. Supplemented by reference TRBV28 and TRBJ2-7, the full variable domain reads DVKVTQSSRYLVKRTGEKVFLECVQDMDHENMFWYRQDPGLGLRLIYFSYDVKMKEKGDIPEGYSVSREKKERFSLILESASTNQTSMYLCATRTGGGYEQYFGPGTRLTVT.

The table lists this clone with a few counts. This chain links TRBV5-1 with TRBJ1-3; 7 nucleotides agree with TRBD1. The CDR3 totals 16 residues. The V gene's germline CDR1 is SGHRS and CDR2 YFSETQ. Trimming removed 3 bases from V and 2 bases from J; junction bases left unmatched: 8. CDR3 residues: CASSWAAGGTGNTIYF. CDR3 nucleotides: TGCGCCAGCAGCTGGGCTGCAGGGGGGACTGGAAACACCATATATTTT.

In nucleotides, the CDR3 is TGCGCCAGCAGCCCCGGGACTAGCGGGGGTTTTGCGCAGTACTTC. This gives the protein CASSPGTSGGFAQYF. This chain uses TRBV4-3 with TRBJ2-7; TRBD2 aligns across 14 bases. The J segment lost 9 bases and the V segment lost 4 bases, leaving 8 bases of the junction unmatched. The CDR3 totals 15 residues. Germline assignment: CDR1 LGHNA and CDR2 YSLEER.

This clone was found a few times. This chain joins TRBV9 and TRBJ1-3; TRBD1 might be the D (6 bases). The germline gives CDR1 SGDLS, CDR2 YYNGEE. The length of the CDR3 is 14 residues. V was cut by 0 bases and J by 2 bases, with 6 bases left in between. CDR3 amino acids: CASSVDRAGNTIYF. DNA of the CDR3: TGTGCCAGCAGCGTAGACAGGGCTGGAAACACCATATATTTT.

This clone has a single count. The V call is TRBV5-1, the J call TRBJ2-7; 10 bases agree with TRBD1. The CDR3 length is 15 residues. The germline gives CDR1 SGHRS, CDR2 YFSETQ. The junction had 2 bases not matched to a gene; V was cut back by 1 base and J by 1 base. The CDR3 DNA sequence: TGCGCCAGCAGCTTGCTGGACAGGGGGTCCTACGAGCAGTACTTC. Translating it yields CASSLLDRGSYEQYF.

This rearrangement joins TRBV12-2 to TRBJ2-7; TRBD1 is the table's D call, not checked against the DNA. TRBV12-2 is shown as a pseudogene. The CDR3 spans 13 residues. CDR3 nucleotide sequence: TGTGCAAGTCGCTTAGGACAGGGGAGCGAGCAGTACTTC. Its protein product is CASRLGQGSEQYF.

The DNA of the CDR3 is TGTGCCAGCAGCGTCCTAGCGGGGGGGCATCCCGGGGAGCTGTTTTTT. Protein sequence: CASSVLAGGHPGELFF. The chain links TRBV9 to TRBJ2-2; 12 nucleotides match TRBD2. V was clipped by 2 bases and J by 6 bases; unmatched bases: 5. From germline, CDR1 is SGDLS and CDR2 YYNGEE. The CDR3 loop spans 16 amino acids. The whole variable domain, filled in from reference TRBV9 and TRBJ2-2, reads DSGVTQTPKHLITATGQRVTLRCSPRSGDLSVYWYQQSLDQGLQFLIQYYNGEERAKGNILERFSAQQFPDLHSELNLSSLELGDSALYFCASSVLAGGHPGELFFGEGSRLTVL.